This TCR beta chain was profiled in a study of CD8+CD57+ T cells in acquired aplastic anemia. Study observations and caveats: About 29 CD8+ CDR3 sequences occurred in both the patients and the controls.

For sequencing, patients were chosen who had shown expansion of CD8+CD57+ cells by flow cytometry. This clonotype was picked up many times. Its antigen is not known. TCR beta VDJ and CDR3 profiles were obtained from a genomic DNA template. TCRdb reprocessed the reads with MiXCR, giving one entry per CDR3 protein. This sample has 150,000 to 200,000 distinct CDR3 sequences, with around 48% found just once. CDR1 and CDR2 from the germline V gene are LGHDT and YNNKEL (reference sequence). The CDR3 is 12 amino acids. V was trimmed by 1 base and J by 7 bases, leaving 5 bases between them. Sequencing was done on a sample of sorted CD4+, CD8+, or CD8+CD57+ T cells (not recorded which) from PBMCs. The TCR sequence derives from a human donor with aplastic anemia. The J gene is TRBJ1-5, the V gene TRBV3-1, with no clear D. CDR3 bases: TGTGCCAGCAGCCAAGGTGGGCAGCCCCAGCATTTT. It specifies CASSQGGQPQHF.